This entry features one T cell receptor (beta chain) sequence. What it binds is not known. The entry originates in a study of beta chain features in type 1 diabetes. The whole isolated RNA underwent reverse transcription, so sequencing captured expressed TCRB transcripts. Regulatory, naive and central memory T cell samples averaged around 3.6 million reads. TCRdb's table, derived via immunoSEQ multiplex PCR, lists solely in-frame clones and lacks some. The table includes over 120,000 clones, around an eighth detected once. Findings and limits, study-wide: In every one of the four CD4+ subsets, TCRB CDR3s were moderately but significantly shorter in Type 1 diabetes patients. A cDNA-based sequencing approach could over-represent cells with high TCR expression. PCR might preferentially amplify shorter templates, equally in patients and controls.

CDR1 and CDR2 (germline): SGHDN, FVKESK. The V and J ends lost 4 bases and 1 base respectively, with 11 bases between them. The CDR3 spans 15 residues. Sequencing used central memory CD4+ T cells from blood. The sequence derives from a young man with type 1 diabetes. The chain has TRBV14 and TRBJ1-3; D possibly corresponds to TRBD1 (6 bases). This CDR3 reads CASSPGRGSGNTIYF. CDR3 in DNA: TGTGCCAGCAGCCCAGGGAGGGGGTCTGGAAACACCATATATTTT.